This T cell receptor (beta chain) was recovered during a study of identical twins. The study's findings and limits: Clonotypes of the beta chain that were abundant in cord blood carried fewer insertions (memory repertoires showed none). For monozygotic twins, models underestimated out-of-frame TCR alpha sharing. Some out-of-frame alpha sequences were shared by twins, and these showed excess low generation probability.

Template switching added a universal primer binding site, and final cDNA carried unique molecular identifiers. In TCRdb, the 5' RACE reads were re-called with MiXCR into one record per CDR3 protein. Counted here are 270,000 or so distinct CDR3 sequences, about 9% occurring once; the ten biggest clones make up 3%. This clonotype turned up a few times. Its antigen is unidentified. Per the germline V gene, CDR1 is LNHNV and CDR2 is YYDKDF (reference sequence). The V end lost 5 bases, the J end lost 8 bases, and 7 bases lay between the germline ends. The CDR3 contains 11 residues. The same specimen was also included in a second study, on yellow fever vaccine responses in identical twins.

The chain combines TRBV15 with TRBJ2-1; D is uncertain. This sequence originates from a woman between 18 and 30 years old in good health. Sequenced material: CD8+ T cells sorted from blood. In DNA, the CDR3 is TGTGCCACCAGCGGTTCCCATGAGCAGTTCTTC. It codes for CATSGSHEQFF.